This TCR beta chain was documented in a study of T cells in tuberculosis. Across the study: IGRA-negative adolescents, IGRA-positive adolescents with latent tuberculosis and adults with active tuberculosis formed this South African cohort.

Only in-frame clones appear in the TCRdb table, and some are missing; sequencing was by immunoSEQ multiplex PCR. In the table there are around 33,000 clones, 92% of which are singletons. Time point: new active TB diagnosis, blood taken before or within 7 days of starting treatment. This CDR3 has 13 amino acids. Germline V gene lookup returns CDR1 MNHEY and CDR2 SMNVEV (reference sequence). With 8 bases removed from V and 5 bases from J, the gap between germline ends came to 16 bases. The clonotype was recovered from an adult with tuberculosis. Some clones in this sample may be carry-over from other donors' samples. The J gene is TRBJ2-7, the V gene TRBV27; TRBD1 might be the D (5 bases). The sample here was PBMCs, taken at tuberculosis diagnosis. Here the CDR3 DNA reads TGTGCCAGCCGAGCAGGGAACAGCAACGAGCAGTACTTC. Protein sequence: CASRAGNSNEQYF.